What follows are 22 T cell receptor beta chains derived from one specimen sequenced in a study of cytomegalovirus exposure and HLA in healthy donors. Researchers ran the PCR with 60 Vbeta and 13 Jbeta primers. Clones were read by immunoSEQ multiplex PCR, and TCRdb kept only the in-frame ones, dropping some. The sample lists over 75,000 clones; 79% were seen once. Sequencing was done on a sample of PBMCs. Every receptor here comes from a male donor in good health and CMV-seropositive.

This clone has only a few counts. J is TRBJ1-1 and V is TRBV9; no definite D call. V lost 4 bases and J lost 7, with 14 bases in between. The CDR3 is 13 residues long. CDR1 and CDR2 (germline): SGDLS, YYNGEE. CDR3 in DNA: TGTGCCAGCAGCCCCGGACGGGAGATTGAAGCTTTCTTT. Amino acids: CASSPGREIEAFF.

The V gene is TRBV2, the J gene TRBJ1-5, with unresolved D. The germline V and J ends were trimmed by 2 bases and 9 bases, with 11 bases remaining between them. CDR1 SNHLY and CDR2 FYNNEI come from the germline V gene. The CDR3 runs to 13 residues. CDR3 nucleotide sequence: TGTGCCAGCAGTGAAACCCCGAACTCGCCCCAGCATTTT. It yields the protein CASSETPNSPQHF.

The chain has TRBV7-9 and TRBJ1-2; D may be TRBD1 (6 bases). CDR1 is SEHNR, CDR2 FQNEAQ, per germline (reference sequence). The CDR3 has 13 residues. With 5 bases removed from V and 6 bases from J, the gap between germline ends came to 13 bases. The DNA for the CDR3 is TGTGCCAGCAGCAAGGGGGGGGAAGATGGCTACACCTTC. Encoded protein: CASSKGGEDGYTF.

Only one count was recorded for this clone. The chain employs TRBV7-9 and TRBJ2-7; possibly TRBD2 for D (6 bases). Germline lookup yields CDR1 SEHNR and CDR2 FQNEAQ (reference sequence). The CDR3 sequence is 13 residues long. V gave up 5 bases and J gave up 5 bases, with 13 bases separating them. The CDR3 DNA follows: TGTGCCAGCAGCGGACTAAACACCCACGAGCAGTACTTC. This codes for CASSGLNTHEQYF. Full variable domain (missing parts from reference TRBV7-9 and TRBJ2-7): DTGVSQNPRHKITKRGQNVTFRCDPISEHNRLYWYRQTLGQGPEFLTYFQNEAQLEKSRLLSDRFSAERPKGSFSTLEIQRTEQGDSAMYLCASSGLNTHEQYFGPGTRLTVT.

This clone was seen a handful of times. The J gene is TRBJ2-5, the V gene TRBV5-6, with a possible D match to TRBD1 (6 bases). Trimming pared 2 bases from V and 4 bases from J, leaving 12 bases between. The V gene's germline CDR1 is SGHDT and CDR2 YYEEEE. This CDR3 has 14 residues. CDR3 sequence: CASSFAQGIETQYF. CDR3 coding DNA: TGTGCCAGCAGCTTTGCACAGGGAATAGAGACCCAGTACTTC.

The chain links TRBV18 to TRBJ1-5; D may be TRBD1 (5 bases). Germline CDR1 is KGHSH and CDR2 is LQKENI. The CDR3 extends over 15 amino acids. Trimming pared 1 base from V and 4 bases from J, leaving 11 bases between. The CDR3 sequence: CASSPRQGGNQPQHF. The DNA for the CDR3 is TGTGCCAGCTCACCACGCCAGGGAGGAAATCAGCCCCAGCATTTT.

This clone was observed a handful of times. The chain employs TRBV6-5 and TRBJ1-5, with 7 bases that match TRBD1. V trimming: 5 bases; J trimming: 7 bases; junction bases outside the gene matches: 5. This CDR3 comprises 13 residues. Germline CDR1 MNHEY, CDR2 SVGAGI. CDR3 loop: CASSIQGNQPQHF. CDR3 nucleotide sequence: TGTGCCAGCAGTATACAGGGGAACCAGCCCCAGCATTTT.

The chain employs TRBV6-4 and TRBJ2-1, with 8 bases lining up with TRBD1. Germline V gives CDR1 MRHNA, CDR2 SNTAGT. With V trimmed by 4 bases and J by 9 bases, 8 bases remained unmatched. This CDR3 spans 14 amino acids. CDR3 sequence (DNA): TGTGCCAGCAGTGTGGGCAGGGGGCTTGGTGAGCAGTTCTTC. It yields the protein CASSVGRGLGEQFF.

This chain joins TRBV10-3 and TRBJ2-5; 8 bases match TRBD1. J lost 5 bases, V lost 0 bases, and 5 bases had no gene match. Germline CDR1 ENHRY, CDR2 SYGVKD. The CDR3 runs 15 residues. The CDR3 spells CAISESDRAGETQYF. The CDR3, as DNA: TGTGCCATCAGTGAGTCGGACAGGGCTGGGGAGACCCAGTACTTC.

The chain has TRBV6-6 and TRBJ1-2; TRBD1 matches 8 bases. The CDR3 runs 14 residues. CDR1 and CDR2 from the germline V gene are MNHNY and SVGAGI (reference sequence). The J segment lost 4 bases and the V segment lost 7 bases, leaving 8 bases of the junction unmatched. The CDR3 coding sequence is TGTGCCAGCACCGGGACAGGCTGGGCCTATGGCTACACCTTC. As protein: CASTGTGWAYGYTF.

This clone occurred a few times. The chain combines TRBV9 with TRBJ2-3; D gene ambiguous. Trimming shortened V by 0 bases and J by 4 bases, and 12 bases separated the two germline ends. The CDR3 length is 15 residues. Germline CDR1 SGDLS, CDR2 YYNGEE. CDR3 loop: CASSVVASPADTQYF. The CDR3 region has the DNA TGTGCCAGCAGCGTAGTTGCATCTCCGGCAGATACGCAGTATTTT.

The gene calls are TRBV6-5 and TRBJ2-7, with 7 bases matching TRBD1. Germline V lookup: CDR1 MNHEY, CDR2 SVGAGI. CDR3 length: 13 residues. Unmatched junction bases numbered 5, after V lost 6 bases and J lost 3 bases. CDR3 coding DNA: TGTGCCAGCAGGTGGCAGGGGGACTACGAGCAGTACTTC. Translating it yields CASRWQGDYEQYF.

The chain uses TRBV30 and TRBJ2-5; 9 nucleotides align to TRBD2. This CDR3 is 14 amino acids long. Germline trimming cut 4 bases from V and 5 bases from J; bases unmatched to any gene: 8. Germline CDR1 and CDR2: GTSNPN and SVGIG (reference sequence). CDR3 DNA: TGTGCCTGGACCCCGGCGGGGGGGCCGGAGACCCAGTACTTC. Protein sequence: CAWTPAGGPETQYF.

This CDR3 reads CASTGQGVTQPQHF. The CDR3 region has the DNA TGTGCCAGCACCGGACAGGGGGTGACTCAGCCCCAGCATTTT. V and J are TRBV6-1 and TRBJ1-5, with 10 bases matching TRBD1. Trimming cost V 7 bases and J 6 bases; bases outside gene matches: 6. CDR1 and CDR2 (germline): MNHNS, SASEGT. CDR3 length: 14 residues.

V gene TRBV7-2 combines with J gene TRBJ1-1; possibly TRBD1 for D (5 bases). Germline V gene lookup returns CDR1 SGHTA and CDR2 FQGNSA. This CDR3 comprises 15 residues. Trimming removed 3 bases from V and 2 bases from J, with 13 bases in between. CDR3 nucleotides: TGTGCCAGCAGCTTGACCGGGGGGAGAAACACTGAAGCTTTCTTT. Its translation: CASSLTGGRNTEAFF.

V usage is TRBV30 and J usage is TRBJ2-3; D gene uncertain. CDR1 and CDR2 from the germline V gene are GTSNPN and SVGIG (reference sequence). CDR3 length: 13 residues. Deletions cut 0 bases from V and 4 bases from J, with 8 bases between. The CDR3 nucleotides are TGTGCCTGGAGTGTAACGGGTGCAGATACGCAGTATTTT. Encoded protein: CAWSVTGADTQYF.

The chain is built from TRBV27 and TRBJ2-3, with 8 nucleotides matching TRBD2. The J segment lost 2 bases and the V segment lost 5 bases, leaving 6 bases of the junction unmatched. This CDR3 has 15 amino acids. Germline V gene sequence: CDR1 MNHEY, CDR2 SMNVEV (reference sequence). CDR3 sequence: CASSLGLAVTDTQYF. The CDR3 DNA sequence: TGTGCCAGCAGTCTAGGACTAGCCGTCACAGATACGCAGTATTTT.

This rearrangement joins TRBV5-1 to TRBJ1-1; no definite D call. The V and J ends lost 4 bases and 6 bases respectively, with 13 bases between them. The germline V gene has CDR1 SGHRS and CDR2 YFSETQ. The CDR3 runs to 13 residues. DNA for the CDR3: TGCGCCAGCAGCGGGCGTGGGGAGGCTGAAGCTTTCTTT. It codes for CASSGRGEAEAFF.

The rearrangement joins TRBV19 to TRBJ2-6, with D possibly being TRBD1 (5 bases). In germline, CDR1 is LNHDA, CDR2 SQIVND (reference sequence). The CDR3 is 13 residues long. V was cut by 7 bases and J by 4 bases, with 8 bases left in between. The CDR3: CASTGLGANVLTF. The CDR3 DNA is TGTGCCAGTACAGGGCTCGGGGCCAACGTCCTGACTTTC.

CDR3 bases: TGCACCAGCAGCCAAGCAAGAGGAGAGGACAGGGTAGGCACTGAAGCTTTCTTT. Encoded protein: CTSSQARGEDRVGTEAFF. The V gene is TRBV1, the J gene TRBJ1-1; the listed D gene, TRBD1, was not tested against the DNA. TRBV1 counts as a pseudogene. This CDR3 spans 18 amino acids.

The chain employs TRBV27 and TRBJ1-5; 7 bases agree with TRBD1. The length of the CDR3 is 12 residues. J lost 12 bases, V lost 3 bases, and 5 bases had no gene match. Germline loops: CDR1 MNHEY, CDR2 SMNVEV (reference sequence). For the CDR3, the DNA is TGTGCCAGCAGTTTCCGGCAGGGGGTCCAGCATTTT. It codes for CASSFRQGVQHF.

The genes are TRBV4-2 and TRBJ1-2; D is unresolved. CDR3 length: 13 residues. Trimming stripped 0 bases from V and 7 bases from J, with 9 bases between. Per germline, CDR1 LGHNA and CDR2 YNFKEQ. CDR3 bases: TGTGCCAGCAGCCAAGAAATCGGTACTGGCTACACCTTC. Its translation: CASSQEIGTGYTF.